The sequence of this T cell receptor beta chain was determined in a study of cytomegalovirus exposure and HLA in healthy donors. Study-wide results and limits: Most of the TCR beta V segments (in an earlier analysis) were productive either about 87% or about 30% of the time. A later examination showed that TCR association rates differed by HLA locus, with DRB1 most and HLA-C fewest.

Germline CDR1 reads SGHTS; CDR2 reads YDEGEE. Trimming at V came to 0 bases and at J to 3 bases, leaving 2 bases not matched to a gene. The CDR3 is 15 amino acids. With regard to this clone: Its antigen remains unidentified.

Primers included in the PCR were 60 Vbeta and 13 Jbeta primers. Profiled with immunoSEQ multiplex PCR; TCRdb holds only in-frame clones, not every one. The sample has about 130,000 clones, 85% seen once. Source material: PBMCs. The receptor was isolated from a woman between 25 and 40 years old in good health and CMV-seropositive. The chain employs TRBV5-8 and TRBJ2-5, with TRBD1 matching 10 bases. Written as DNA, the CDR3 is TGTGCCAGCAGCTTGGCCGGGACAGGGGAAGAGACCCAGTACTTC. It codes for CASSLAGTGEETQYF.